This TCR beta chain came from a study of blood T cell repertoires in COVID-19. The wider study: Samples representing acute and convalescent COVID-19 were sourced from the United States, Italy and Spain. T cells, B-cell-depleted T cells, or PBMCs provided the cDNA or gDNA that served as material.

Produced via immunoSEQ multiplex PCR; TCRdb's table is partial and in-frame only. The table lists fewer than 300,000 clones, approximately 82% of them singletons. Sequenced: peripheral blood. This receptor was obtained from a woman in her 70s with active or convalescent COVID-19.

CDR3 DNA sequence: TGTGCCAGTCAGACAGGGGAGGTTCGCAATCAGCCCCAGCATTTT. Translated, it gives CASQTGEVRNQPQHF. The chain employs TRBV19 and TRBJ1-5, with TRBD1 identical over 8 bases. The CDR3 length is 15 residues. CDR1 and CDR2 (germline): LNHDA, SQIVND (reference sequence). V gave up 8 bases and J gave up 2 bases; unmatched junction bases: 8.